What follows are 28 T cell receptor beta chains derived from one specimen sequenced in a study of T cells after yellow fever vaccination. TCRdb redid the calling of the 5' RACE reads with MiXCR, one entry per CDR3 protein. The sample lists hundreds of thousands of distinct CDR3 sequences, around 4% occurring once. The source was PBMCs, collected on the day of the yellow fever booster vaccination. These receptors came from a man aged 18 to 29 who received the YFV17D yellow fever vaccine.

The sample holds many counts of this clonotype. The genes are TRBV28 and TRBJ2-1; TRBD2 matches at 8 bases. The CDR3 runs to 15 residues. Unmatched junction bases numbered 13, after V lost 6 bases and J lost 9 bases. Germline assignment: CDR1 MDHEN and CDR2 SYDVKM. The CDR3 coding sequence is TGTGCCAGCAGAAGGAGGCTAGCGGGTAGTAGTGAGCAGTTCTTC. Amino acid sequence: CASRRRLAGSSEQFF.

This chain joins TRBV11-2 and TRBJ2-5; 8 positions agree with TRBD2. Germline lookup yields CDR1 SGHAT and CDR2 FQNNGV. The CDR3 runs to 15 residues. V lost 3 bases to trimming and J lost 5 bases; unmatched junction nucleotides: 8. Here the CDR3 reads CASSFSGGDAETQYF. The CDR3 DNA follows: TGTGCCAGCAGCTTTTCGGGGGGGGACGCGGAGACCCAGTACTTC. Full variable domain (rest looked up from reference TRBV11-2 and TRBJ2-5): EAGVAQSPRYKIIEKRQSVAFWCNPISGHATLYWYQQILGQGPKLLIQFQNNGVVDDSQLPKDRFSAERLKGVDSTLKIQPAKLEDSAVYLCASSFSGGDAETQYFGPGTRLLVL.

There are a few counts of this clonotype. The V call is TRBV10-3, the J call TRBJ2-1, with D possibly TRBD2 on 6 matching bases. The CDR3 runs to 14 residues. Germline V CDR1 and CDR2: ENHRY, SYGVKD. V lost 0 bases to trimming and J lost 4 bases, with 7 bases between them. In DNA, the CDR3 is TGTGCCATCAGTGAGTCCGGGGGATACAATGAGCAGTTCTTC. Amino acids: CAISESGGYNEQFF.

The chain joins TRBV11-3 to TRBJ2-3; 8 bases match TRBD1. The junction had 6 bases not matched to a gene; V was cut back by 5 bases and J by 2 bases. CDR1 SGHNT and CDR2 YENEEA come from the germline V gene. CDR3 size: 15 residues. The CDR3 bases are TGTGCCAGCAGCGGTCCGGGACAGGACACAGATACGCAGTATTTT. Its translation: CASSGPGQDTDTQYF.

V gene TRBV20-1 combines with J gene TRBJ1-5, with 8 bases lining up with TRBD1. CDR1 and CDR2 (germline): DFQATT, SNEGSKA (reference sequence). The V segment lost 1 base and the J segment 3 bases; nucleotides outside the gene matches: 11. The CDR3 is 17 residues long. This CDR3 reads CSARGGTGGHANQPQHF. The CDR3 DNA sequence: TGCAGTGCTAGAGGGGGGACAGGCGGTCATGCCAATCAGCCCCAGCATTTT.

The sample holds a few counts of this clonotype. For the CDR3, the DNA is TGCGCCAGCAGCCAAGTATCAGGCCAGCCCCAGCATTTT. It codes for CASSQVSGQPQHF. The chain is built from TRBV4-3 and TRBJ1-5; D gene unclear. V gave up 1 base and J gave up 7 bases, with 8 bases separating them. Germline V CDR1 and CDR2: LGHNA, YSLEER. The CDR3 length is 13 residues.

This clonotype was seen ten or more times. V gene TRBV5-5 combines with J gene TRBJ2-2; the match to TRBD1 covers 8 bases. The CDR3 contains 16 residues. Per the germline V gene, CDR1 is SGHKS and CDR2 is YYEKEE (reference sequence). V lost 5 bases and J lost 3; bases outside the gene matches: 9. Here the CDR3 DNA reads TGTGCCAGCAGAACCGGGACAGGCGCGGACACCGGGGAGCTGTTTTTT. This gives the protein CASRTGTGADTGELFF.

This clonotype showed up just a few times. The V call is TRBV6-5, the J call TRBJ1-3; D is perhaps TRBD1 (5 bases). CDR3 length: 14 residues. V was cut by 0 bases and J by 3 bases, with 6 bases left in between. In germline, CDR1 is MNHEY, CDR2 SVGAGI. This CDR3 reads CASSYSGDGNTIYF. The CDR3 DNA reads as TGTGCCAGCAGTTACTCAGGGGATGGAAACACCATATATTTT.

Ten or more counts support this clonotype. DNA for the CDR3: TGTGCCATCAGTGTTTGGGACACCCGTGGCCCGGATTCACCCCTCCACTTT. Translating gives CAISVWDTRGPDSPLHF. The chain employs TRBV10-3 and TRBJ1-6; possibly TRBD1 for D (6 bases). Germline-derived CDR1 and CDR2 are ENHRY and SYGVKD. V was clipped by 4 bases and J by 8 bases, with 21 bases between them. The CDR3 spans 17 residues.

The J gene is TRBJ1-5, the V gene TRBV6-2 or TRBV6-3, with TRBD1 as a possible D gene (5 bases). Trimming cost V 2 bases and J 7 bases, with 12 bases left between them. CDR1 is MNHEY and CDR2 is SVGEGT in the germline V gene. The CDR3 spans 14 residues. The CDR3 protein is CASSYGGRGQPQHF. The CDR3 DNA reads TGTGCCAGCAGTTACGGGGGTCGAGGACAGCCCCAGCATTTT.

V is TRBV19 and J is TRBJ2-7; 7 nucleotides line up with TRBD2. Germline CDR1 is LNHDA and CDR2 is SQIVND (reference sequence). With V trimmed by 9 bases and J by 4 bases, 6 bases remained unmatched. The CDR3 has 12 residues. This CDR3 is CARGRGEYEQYF. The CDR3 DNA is TGTGCCAGGGGACGGGGGGAATACGAGCAGTACTTC.

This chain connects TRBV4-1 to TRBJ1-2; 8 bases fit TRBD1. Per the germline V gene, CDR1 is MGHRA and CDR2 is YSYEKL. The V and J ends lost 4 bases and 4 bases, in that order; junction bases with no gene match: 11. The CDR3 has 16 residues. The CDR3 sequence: CASSPGAGGSIYGYTF. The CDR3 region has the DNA TGCGCCAGCAGCCCCGGAGCAGGGGGCTCCATCTATGGCTACACCTTC.

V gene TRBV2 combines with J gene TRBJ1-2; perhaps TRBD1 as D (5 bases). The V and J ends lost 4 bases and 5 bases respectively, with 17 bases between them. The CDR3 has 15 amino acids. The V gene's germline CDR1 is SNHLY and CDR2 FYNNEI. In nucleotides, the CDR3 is TGTGCCAGCAGTGCGGGCCAGGGCCGGGTATATGGCTACACCTTC. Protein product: CASSAGQGRVYGYTF. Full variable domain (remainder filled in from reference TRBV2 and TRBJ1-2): EPEVTQTPSHQVTQMGQEVILRCVPISNHLYFYWYRQILGQKVEFLVSFYNNEISEKSEIFDDQFSVERPDGSNFTLKIRSTKLEDSAMYFCASSAGQGRVYGYTFGSGTRLTVV.

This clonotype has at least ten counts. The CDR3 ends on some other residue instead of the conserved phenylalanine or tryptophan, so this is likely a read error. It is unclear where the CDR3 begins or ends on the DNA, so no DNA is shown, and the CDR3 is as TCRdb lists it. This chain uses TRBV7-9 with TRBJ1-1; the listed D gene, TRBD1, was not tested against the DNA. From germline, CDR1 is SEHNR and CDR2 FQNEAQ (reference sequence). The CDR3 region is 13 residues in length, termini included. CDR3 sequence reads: CASSPSGQGVLPA.

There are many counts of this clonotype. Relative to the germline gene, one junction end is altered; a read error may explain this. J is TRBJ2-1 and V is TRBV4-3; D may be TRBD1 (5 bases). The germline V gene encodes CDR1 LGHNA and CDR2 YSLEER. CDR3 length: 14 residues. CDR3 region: CASSQVPVDNERFF. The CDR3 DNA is TGCGCCAGCAGCCAAGTACCCGTGGACAATGAGCGGTTCTTC.

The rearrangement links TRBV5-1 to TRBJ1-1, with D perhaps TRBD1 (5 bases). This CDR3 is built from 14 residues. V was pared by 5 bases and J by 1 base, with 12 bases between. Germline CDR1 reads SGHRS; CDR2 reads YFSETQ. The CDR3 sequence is CASRTTGANTEAFF. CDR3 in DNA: TGCGCCAGCAGGACGACCGGGGCGAACACTGAAGCTTTCTTT.

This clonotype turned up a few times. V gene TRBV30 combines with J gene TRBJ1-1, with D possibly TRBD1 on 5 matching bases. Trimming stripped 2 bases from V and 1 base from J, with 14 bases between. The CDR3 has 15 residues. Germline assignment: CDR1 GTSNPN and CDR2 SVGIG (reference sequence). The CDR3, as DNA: TGTGCCTGGAGTCTCCGGGGGGGGTCGAACACTGAAGCTTTCTTT. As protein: CAWSLRGGSNTEAFF.

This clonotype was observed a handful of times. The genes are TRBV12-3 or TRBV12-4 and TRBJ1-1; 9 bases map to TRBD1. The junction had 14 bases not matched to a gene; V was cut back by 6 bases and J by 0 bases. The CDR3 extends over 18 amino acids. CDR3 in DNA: TGTGCCAGCAGCGAAACAGGGGGCGCAGTGGGTGTGAACACTGAAGCTTTCTTT. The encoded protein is CASSETGGAVGVNTEAFF.

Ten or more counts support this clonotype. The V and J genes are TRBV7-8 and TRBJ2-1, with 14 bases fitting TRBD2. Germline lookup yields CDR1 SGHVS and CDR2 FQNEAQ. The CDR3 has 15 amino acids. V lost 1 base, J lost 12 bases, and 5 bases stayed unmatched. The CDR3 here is CASSLGLAGGPGQFF. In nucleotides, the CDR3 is TGTGCCAGCAGCTTAGGACTAGCGGGGGGGCCTGGGCAGTTCTTC.

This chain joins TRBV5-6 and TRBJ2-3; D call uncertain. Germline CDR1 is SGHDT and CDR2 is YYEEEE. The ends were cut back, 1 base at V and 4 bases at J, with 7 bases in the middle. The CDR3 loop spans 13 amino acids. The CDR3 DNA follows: TGTGCCAGCAGCTTGTACAGCCCAGATACGCAGTATTTT. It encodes CASSLYSPDTQYF.

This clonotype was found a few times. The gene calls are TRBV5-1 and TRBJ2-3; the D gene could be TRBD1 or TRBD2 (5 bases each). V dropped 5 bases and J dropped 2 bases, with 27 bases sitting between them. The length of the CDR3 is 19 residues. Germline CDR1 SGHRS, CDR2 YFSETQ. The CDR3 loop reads CASRALGGPGPAHTDTQYF. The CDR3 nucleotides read TGCGCCAGCAGAGCCCTAGGAGGCCCGGGGCCAGCTCACACAGATACGCAGTATTTT.

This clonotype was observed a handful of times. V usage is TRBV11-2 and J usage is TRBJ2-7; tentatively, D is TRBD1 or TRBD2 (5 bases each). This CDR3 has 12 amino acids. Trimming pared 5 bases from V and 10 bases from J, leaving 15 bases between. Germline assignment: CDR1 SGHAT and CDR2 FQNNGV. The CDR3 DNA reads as TGTGCCAGCAGCAGGGACCTCCTGGGTCAGTACGTC. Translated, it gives CASSRDLLGQYV.

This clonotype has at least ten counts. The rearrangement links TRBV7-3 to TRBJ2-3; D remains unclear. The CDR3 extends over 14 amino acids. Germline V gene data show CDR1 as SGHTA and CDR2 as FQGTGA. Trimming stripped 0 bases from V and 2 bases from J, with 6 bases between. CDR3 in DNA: TGTGCCAGCAGCTTAACGTCGATCACAGATACGCAGTATTTT. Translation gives CASSLTSITDTQYF. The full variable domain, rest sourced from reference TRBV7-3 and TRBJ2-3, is GAGVSQTPSNKVTEKGKYVELRCDPISGHTALYWYRQSLGQGPEFLIYFQGTGAADDSGLPNDRFFAVRPEGSVSTLKIQRTERGDSAVYLCASSLTSITDTQYFGPGTRLTVL.

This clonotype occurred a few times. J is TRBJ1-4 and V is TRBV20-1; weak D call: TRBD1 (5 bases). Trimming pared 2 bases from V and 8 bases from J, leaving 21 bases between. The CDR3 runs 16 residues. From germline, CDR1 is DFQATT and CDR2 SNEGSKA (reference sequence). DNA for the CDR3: TGCAGTGCTAGACCTCCGAAGGGGCAGGGAATCGAAAAACTGTTTTTT. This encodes CSARPPKGQGIEKLFF.

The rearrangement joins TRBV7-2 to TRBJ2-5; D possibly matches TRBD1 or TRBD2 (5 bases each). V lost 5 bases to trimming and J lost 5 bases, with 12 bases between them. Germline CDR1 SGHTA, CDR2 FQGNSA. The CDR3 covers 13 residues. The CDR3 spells CASSPGRIETQYF. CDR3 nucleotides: TGTGCCAGCAGCCCGGGACGGATCGAGACCCAGTACTTC.

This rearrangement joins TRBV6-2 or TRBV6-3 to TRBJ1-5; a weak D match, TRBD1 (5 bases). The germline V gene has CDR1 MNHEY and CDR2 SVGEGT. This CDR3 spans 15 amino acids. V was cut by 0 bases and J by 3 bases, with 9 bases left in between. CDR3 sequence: CASSYSGRVNQPQHF. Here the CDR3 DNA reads TGTGCCAGCAGTTACTCGGGCAGGGTCAATCAGCCCCAGCATTTT.

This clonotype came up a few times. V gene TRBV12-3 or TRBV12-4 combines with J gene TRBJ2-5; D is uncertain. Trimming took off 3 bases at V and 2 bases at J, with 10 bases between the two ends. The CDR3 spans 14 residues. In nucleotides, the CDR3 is TGTGCCAGCAGTTTGCCCCGCAAACAAGAGACCCAGTACTTC. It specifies CASSLPRKQETQYF.

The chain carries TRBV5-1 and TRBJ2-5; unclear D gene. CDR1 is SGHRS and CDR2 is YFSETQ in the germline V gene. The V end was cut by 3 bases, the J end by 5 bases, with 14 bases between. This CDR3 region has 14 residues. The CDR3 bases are TGCGCCAGCAGCTCCCACCACACCAGGGAGACCCAGTACTTC. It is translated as CASSSHHTRETQYF.